This is a list of T cell receptor beta chains from one sample in a study of OX40 agonist ivuxolimab in advanced cancers. The repertoire was sequenced with immunoSEQ multiplex PCR; TCRdb's copy has only in-frame clones and lacks some. The sample has roughly 66,000 clones, around 86% seen once. The input for sequencing was CD4+ or CD8+ T cells sorted from blood, taken in a trial of the OX40 agonist ivuxolimab. These receptors originate from an adult with an advanced solid tumor such as melanoma, head and neck, liver or kidney cancer. CDR3s include the opening cysteine and the closing phenylalanine or tryptophan. D genes are given only for firm matches. Only some rows state a clone size, as once, few, many or a class for expanded clones.

TRBJ1-2 | - | - | TRBV23-1 | TGCGCCAGCAGCCAGCATCAACTCTCAGTTAACTATGGCTACACCTTC | CASSQHQLSVNYGYTF
TRBJ1-5 | - | - | TRBV21-1 | TGTGCCAGCAGCAAGGGTGGGACAGTGATTCCCTGGCCCCATAGCAATCAGCCCCAGCATTTT | CASSKGGTVIPWPHSNQPQHF
TRBJ2-3 | - | - | TRBV4-1 | TGCGCCAGCAGCCAGAAGGGGTCAGATACGCAGTATTTT | CASSQKGSDTQYF
TRBJ2-7 | - | - | TRBV13 | TGTGCCAGCAGCTGCTACGAGCAGTACTTC | CASSCYEQYF
TRBJ1-5 | - | TRBD1 | TRBV28 | TGTGCCAGCAGCGCCGGGACAGGGATATTTCAGCCCCAGCATTTT | CASSAGTGIFQPQHF
TRBJ1-2 | - | - | TRBV28 | TGTGCCAGCAGTTTAGATATGGCACAGGGCTATGGCTACACCTTC | CASSLDMAQGYGYTF
TRBJ2-3 | once | - | TRBV28 | TGTGCCAGCAGTTTATTCGCAGATACGCAGTATTTT | CASSLFADTQYF
TRBJ1-2 | - | - | TRBV4-1 | TGCGCCAGCAGACAAGAGTACAGGAACTATGGCTACACCTTC | CASRQEYRNYGYTF
TRBJ1-2 | once | TRBD1 | TRBV4-3 | TGCGCCAGCAGCCAAGTTCAGACAGGGGTCGGTGGCTACACCTTC | CASSQVQTGVGGYTF
TRBJ2-3 | - | - | TRBV11-2 | TGTGCCAGCATTCCCGGATCACAGCTAAGCACAGATACGCAGTATTTT | CASIPGSQLSTDTQYF
TRBJ2-5 | - | - | TRBV2 | TGTGCCAGCAGTGAAGTGAGGACCATTCAAGAGACCCAGTACTTC | CASSEVRTIQETQYF
TRBJ1-2 | - | - | TRBV5-1 | TGCGCCAGCAGCCGGGGGAACTTTGATGGCTACACCTTC | CASSRGNFDGYTF
TRBJ2-5 | - | - | TRBV7-8 | TGTGCCAGCAGCTTAGTGGGCAGGGGTAGGGAGACCCAGTACTTC | CASSLVGRGRETQYF
TRBJ2-2 | - | TRBD2 | TRBV7-2 | TGTGCCAGCAGCCTCGGGCCGGGACTAGGAGCCGGGGAGCTGTTTTTT | CASSLGPGLGAGELFF
TRBJ2-1 | - | TRBD2 | TRBV5-1 | TGCGCCAGCAGCTTTAGCGGGAGGGACAGGAATGAGCAGTTCTTC | CASSFSGRDRNEQFF
TRBJ2-7 | - | TRBD2 | TRBV7-8 | TGTGCCAGCAGCTCAAGCCTCCTGTTTCGCGGGAGGGCCTACGAGCAGTACTTC | CASSSSLLFRGRAYEQYF
TRBJ1-1 | - | - | TRBV10-3 | TGTGCCATCAGTGAGGCAGGGGCTGAAGCTTTCTTT | CAISEAGAEAFF
TRBJ1-5 | - | - | TRBV6-5 | TGTGCCAGCAGGACAGAGGGATTAATGCCCCAGCATTTT | CASRTEGLMPQHF
TRBJ1-2 | - | - | TRBV6-6 | TGTGCCAGCAGTTACTCCCACGTGGGGGGCTACACCTTC | CASSYSHVGGYTF
TRBJ2-7 | - | - | TRBV15 | TGTGCCACCAGCAGAGGGAGAGGGGGGGCCGAGCAGTACTTC | CATSRGRGGAEQYF
TRBJ1-4 | - | TRBD1 | TRBV7-9 | TGTGCCAGCAGCTTAGGGACAGGGGGCTCTAATGAAAAACTGTTTTTT | CASSLGTGGSNEKLFF
TRBJ2-5 | - | - | TRBV7-2 | TGTGCCAGCAGCTTATTTTACGTAGAAGAGACCCAGTACTTC | CASSLFYVEETQYF
TRBJ1-4 | once | - | TRBV7-9 | TGTGCCAGCAGCTCTGTGCGGGAAAAACTGTTTTTT | CASSSVREKLFF
TRBJ2-1 | few | - | TRBV27 | TGTGCCAGCAGTTCCCCCTCGGACGGGTACAATGAGCAGTTCTTC | CASSSPSDGYNEQFF
TRBJ1-1 | - | - | TRBV5-1 | TGCGCCAGCAGCATAAAGAACACTGAAGCTTTCTTT | CASSIKNTEAFF
TRBJ2-1 | - | - | TRBV6-6 | TGTGCCAGCAGTACGCACAGGGTAGACTACAATGAGCAGTTCTTC | CASSTHRVDYNEQFF
TRBJ1-6 | once | - | TRBV6-6 | TGTGCCAGCAGTTCTAGGGCAGGTCGAAATTCACCCCTCCACTTT | CASSSRAGRNSPLHF
TRBJ2-5 | - | - | TRBV5-1 | TGCGCCAGCAGCTTGGTGGCTAGCGAAGAGACCCAGTACTTC | CASSLVASEETQYF
TRBJ1-1 | - | - | TRBV29-1 | TGCAGCGTTGAACACACAAAGAACACTGAAGCTTTCTTT | CSVEHTKNTEAFF
TRBJ1-2 | few | - | TRBV11-2 | TGTGCCAGCAGCTTAGTGCCAGGGTGGGCCTATGGCTACACCTTC | CASSLVPGWAYGYTF
TRBJ1-1 | - | - | TRBV6-6 | TGTGCCAGCAGTTTAACTACACTCAGGGCTGAAGCTTTCTTT | CASSLTTLRAEAFF
TRBJ1-4 | - | - | TRBV20-1 | TGCAGTGTTTTTGGGGAAAAACTGTTTTTT | CSVFGEKLFF
TRBJ2-3 | - | TRBD2 | TRBV28 | TGTGCCATCTCACGGGGTAGCGGGAGGAATACGCAGTATTTT | CAISRGSGRNTQYF
TRBJ1-2 | - | TRBD1 | TRBV6-1 | TGTGCCAGCAGTGCAGGGGGTGGCTACACCTTC | CASSAGGGYTF
TRBJ1-1 | - | - | TRBV6-1 | TGTGCCAGCAGTTTCGACCTAGGGCGACCCACTGAAGCTTTCTTT | CASSFDLGRPTEAFF
TRBJ2-1 | - | TRBD2 | TRBV7-2 | TGTGCCAGCAGTCCTAGCGGGTCCTACAATGAGCAGTTCTTC | CASSPSGSYNEQFF
TRBJ2-3 | - | TRBD2 | TRBV5-1 | TGCGCCAGCAGCTTGCCTAGCGGGAGCAGCACAGATACGCAGTATTTT | CASSLPSGSSTDTQYF
TRBJ1-2 | - | - | TRBV7-9 | TGTGCCAGCAGCCTCAGCGCCGCTAACTATGGCTACACCTTC | CASSLSAANYGYTF
TRBJ2-3 | few | TRBD2 | TRBV2 | TGTGCCAGCAGTCTAGCGGGGGGGAGCACAGATACGCAGTATTTT | CASSLAGGSTDTQYF
TRBJ2-5 | - | - | TRBV18 | TGTGCCAGCTCACCGGGCGCAGGGTCGGAGACCCAGTACTTC | CASSPGAGSETQYF
TRBJ2-1 | - | TRBD2 | TRBV27 | TGTGCCAGCACCGAAAGGGCGGGAGTTACCTACAATGAGCAGTTCTTC | CASTERAGVTYNEQFF
TRBJ1-5 | - | TRBD1 | TRBV2 | TGTGCCAGCAGTGCGACAGGGGGACAGCCCCAGCATTTT | CASSATGGQPQHF
TRBJ2-1 | - | TRBD2 | TRBV2 | TGTGCCAGTAGACTAGCGGGAGAATCCTACAATGAGCAGTTCTTC | CASRLAGESYNEQFF
TRBJ1-1 | - | TRBD1 | TRBV28 | TGTGCCAGCAGTTTGTGGGGGGACAGGAACACTGAAGCTTTCTTT | CASSLWGDRNTEAFF
TRBJ2-5 | once | - | TRBV18 | TGTGCCAGCTCACCCCGGGTAGGGGAAGAGACCCAGTACTTC | CASSPRVGEETQYF
TRBJ2-1 | - | TRBD2 | TRBV5-1 | TGCGCCAGCAGCTCCCAACCTCCGGGACTAGCGGGGTTCTCCTACAATGAGCAGTTCTTC | CASSSQPPGLAGFSYNEQFF
TRBJ2-2 | once | TRBD2 | TRBV14 | TGTGCCAGCAGCCAGAGGGAGACGTTTCTAGCGGGCTACTCGAACACCGGGGAGCTGTTTTTT | CASSQRETFLAGYSNTGELFF
TRBJ2-2 | - | - | TRBV9 | TGTGCCAGCAGCGGACCTGGTAACACCGGGGAGCTGTTTTTT | CASSGPGNTGELFF
TRBJ1-4 | - | TRBD1 | TRBV5-5 | TGTGCCAGCAGCCCGACAGGGGAGGGGGAAAAACTGTTTTTT | CASSPTGEGEKLFF
TRBJ1-4 | - | - | TRBV19 | TGTGCCAGTAGTATGCCGAGGAATCTGTTTTTT | CASSMPRNLFF
TRBJ1-1 | - | - | TRBV6-5 | TGTGCCAGCAGTCTCGGACGGAAGAACACTGAAGCTTTCTTT | CASSLGRKNTEAFF
TRBJ2-3 | - | - | TRBV6-5 | TGTGCCAGCAGTACCGGGCCCTTTAGCACAGATACGCAGTATTTT | CASSTGPFSTDTQYF
TRBJ2-3 | once | - | TRBV7-2 | TGTGCCAGTGGGTCGTCGGGGGCGCAACCAGATACGCAGTATTTT | CASGSSGAQPDTQYF
TRBJ2-2 | - | - | TRBV28 | TGTGCCATCACCGGGACAAACACCGGGGAGCTGTTTTTT | CAITGTNTGELFF
TRBJ1-2 | - | - | TRBV11-2 | TGTGCCAGCACTTTAGGGTATTCTAACTATGGCTACACCTTC | CASTLGYSNYGYTF
TRBJ2-1 | - | TRBD2 | TRBV29-1 | TGCAGCGTCGGGATCTTAGCGGGAGAGCACAATGAGCAGTTCTTC | CSVGILAGEHNEQFF
TRBJ2-7 | - | - | TRBV7-9 | TGTGCCAGCAGTATAACAGGATACGGCCACGAGCAGTACTTC | CASSITGYGHEQYF
TRBJ1-5 | once | - | TRBV6-1 | TGTGCCAGCAGTTTCACCGTTAGCAATCAGCCCCAGCATTTT | CASSFTVSNQPQHF
TRBJ2-2 | - | TRBD1 | TRBV6-5 | TGTGCCAGCAGGATGGGACAGACGAACACCGGGGAGCTGTTTTTT | CASRMGQTNTGELFF